The entry below gives a single TCR beta chain sequence along with its context. The antigen is undetermined. The sample originates from a study of T cell responses to AZD1222 COVID-19 vaccine. Study-level points and caveats: Rises in breadth and depth of Spike-specific TCRs came after two AZD1222 doses.

Using immunoSEQ multiplex PCR, the repertoire was profiled, and TCRdb retains in-frame clones only, with some absent. The sample records some 86,000 clones, approximately 80% being singletons. Trimming pared 5 bases from V and 0 bases from J, leaving 14 bases between. The CDR3 is 17 residues long. Germline lookup yields CDR1 MNHEY and CDR2 SMNVEV (reference sequence). The input for sequencing was peripheral blood, taken on day 0 of AZD1222 vaccination. The clonotype was recovered from an adult in good health. The rearrangement joins TRBV27 to TRBJ1-6; no reliable D call. The CDR3 DNA sequence: TGTGCCAGCAGTAGGCAGGCGACCCCCTCCTATAATTCACCCCTCCACTTT. Its protein product is CASSRQATPSYNSPLHF.